This T cell receptor (beta chain) was profiled in a study of CD8+ T cells in alopecia areata. In the study overall: Each of the treated patients was given oral tofacitinib, 5 to 10 mg twice daily, for moderate-to-severe alopecia areata. Study-wide findings and caveats: Scalp specimens additionally yield sequences from normal skin's resident alphabeta T cells. Higher clonality than in normal scalp was seen in lesional scalp, especially alopecia totalis/universalis.

CDR1 and CDR2 (germline): SQVTM, ANQGSEA. With 0 bases removed from V and 10 bases from J, the gap between germline ends came to 16 bases. The CDR3 runs 14 residues. A remark on this clone: The antigen is not known.

Treatment denoted: oral pan-JAK inhibitor, 5-10 mg twice daily. Cell sorting was applied to PBMCs, and CD4+ and CD8+ T cells were collected. Extracted RNA was reverse transcribed into cDNA, the sequencing template. Libraries were prepared by immunoSEQ multiplex PCR; TCRdb keeps only in-frame clonotypes and omits some of them. The sample carries approximately 210,000 clones, roughly 60% recorded once. This sequence joins TRBV29-1 and TRBJ2-1; D is perhaps TRBD1 (5 bases). This clonotype was obtained from a human donor with alopecia areata. The source material was CD4+ T cells sorted from blood, sampled at week 49, from a patient treated with tofacitinib. CDR3 sequence reads: CSVEDAKDRQEQFF. CDR3 in DNA: TGCAGCGTTGAAGATGCGAAAGACCGACAGGAGCAGTTCTTC.